The TCR beta chain under discussion was sequenced for a study of cytotoxic CD8 clonotypes in ibrutinib-treated CLL. Findings and limits, study-wide: Sustained-remission and progressing patients had unequal sampling times.

Trimming removed 6 bases from V and 1 base from J; junction bases left unmatched: 5. This CDR3 has 15 residues. Germline V gene lookup returns CDR1 LGHNA and CDR2 YNFKEQ. A note on this clone: As yet, its antigen is unknown.

Clones were sequenced by immunoSEQ multiplex PCR, and TCRdb holds only the in-frame ones, with some missing. The data show 140,000 or so clones, with over 60% seen just once and roughly 13% held by the top ten. V gene TRBV4-2 combines with J gene TRBJ2-7; 11 positions match TRBD2. The sequence derives from a human donor with chronic lymphocytic leukemia. This specimen was PBMCs, taken after 12 months of ibrutinib treatment. CDR3 nucleotide sequence: TGTGCCAGCAGGTCCGGGACTAGCGGTTCCTACGAGCAGTACTTC. It codes for CASRSGTSGSYEQYF.